This T cell receptor beta chain was retrieved from a study of shared clonotypes between healthy human individuals. In the study overall: Each donor had three CD4 naive, three CD4 memory, two CD8 naive and one CD8 memory plate.

Study results and limitations: Clonotypes shared by all four donors outscored non-shared clonotypes in generation probability.

Sorted-subset replicate PCRs used roughly 180 ng DNA, approximately 30,000 T cell genomes. Sequencing used immunoSEQ multiplex PCR; TCRdb keeps in-frame clones, though not all of them. The table shows about 2 million clones, with roughly 94% occurring only once. Germline V gene lookup returns CDR1 MGHDK and CDR2 SYGVNS. Trimming at V came to 3 bases and at J to 5 bases, leaving 12 bases not matched to a gene. CDR3 length: 16 amino acids. A remark on this clone: As yet, its antigen is unknown.

This TCR came from a young man in good health. The sequencing sample was made of naive CD4+ T cells sorted from blood. The subset denotes: CD45RA+ positively selected. The genes are TRBV25-1 and TRBJ2-5, with 7 bases lining up with TRBD1. This CDR3 is CASSDRMTGNRETQYF. The CDR3 DNA sequence: TGTGCCAGCAGTGACCGCATGACAGGGAATAGGGAGACCCAGTACTTC.